This record covers a single TCR beta chain. The antigen remains unidentified. This sample was taken from a study of graft-versus-host responses after intestinal transplantation. Germline trimming cut 2 bases from V and 0 bases from J; bases unmatched to any gene: 5. Germline values: CDR1 LGHNA, CDR2 YSLEER. CDR3 size: 16 residues. Some clones are missing from TCRdb's copy, which holds only in-frame ones; the method was immunoSEQ multiplex PCR. The sample yields almost 85,000 clones, roughly nine tenths seen once. This clonotype was sampled from a human donor who received an intestinal transplant. The sample was unstimulated CD4+ T cells sorted from spleen or lymph node cells, taken before intestinal transplant. The rearrangement joins TRBV4-3 to TRBJ2-3; 7 bases map to TRBD1. The CDR3 DNA sequence: TGCGCCAGCAGCCAATCAGGGACAGTCAGCACAGATACGCAGTATTTT. It yields the protein CASSQSGTVSTDTQYF.